This T cell receptor (beta chain) was recorded in a study of T cells in Graves' hyperthyroidism and ophthalmopathy. Broader study findings: Expanded thyroid clonotypes (above 0.001) were mostly also found in blood.

TCR beta CDR3 sequences were amplified from RNA transcripts. An initial round of RT-PCR targeting the TCR CDR3 relied on the HTBI primer set. Each CDR3 protein is one row after TCRdb ran MiXCR on the multiplex PCR reads. The profile shows more than 300,000 distinct CDR3 sequences, approximately 14% of them singletons. With 5 bases removed from V and 3 bases from J, the gap between germline ends came to 18 bases. Looked up from germline, CDR1 is SEHNR and CDR2 is FQNEAQ (reference sequence). The CDR3 contains 16 residues. It was considered stable Graves' hyperthyroidism when ophthalmopathy did not progress within 18 months. The hyperthyroidism patients had all been newly diagnosed, and their disease duration was under 2 months. Their ages ranged from 18 to 65 years. Patients having uncontrolled infection, another autoimmune disease, pregnancy or lactation were not included. Many counts were recorded for this clonotype. Its antigen is still unknown.

The genes are TRBV7-9 and TRBJ2-3; possibly TRBD1 for D (6 bases). The sequence came from a woman between 25 and 40 years old with Graves' hyperthyroidism. The sequencing input was blood. CDR3 sequence: CASSPASGARTDTQYF. The CDR3, as DNA: TGTGCCAGCAGCCCGGCGTCAGGGGCTCGGACAGATACGCAGTATTTT.